These T cell receptor beta chains were read from a single sample in a study of blood T cell repertoires in COVID-19. Measured with immunoSEQ multiplex PCR; TCRdb has only the in-frame clones, and not every one. The sample holds about 110,000 clones, roughly 70% seen once. The source material was peripheral blood. The receptors derive from a human donor with acute or convalescent COVID-19. The donor label of this sample is uncertain. The CDR3 runs from the conserved cysteine through the conserved F or W. Fields, in order: V gene, CDR3 length, J gene, clone size, D gene, CDR3 protein, CDR3 DNA. D genes are given only for firm matches. Clone size is not always given. Where it is, it says once, few, many or a class for expanded clones.

v_gene: TRBV18; len: 16; j_gene: TRBJ1-1; abundance: .; d_gene: .; CDR3aa: CASSPNPAGLNTEAFF; CDR3nt: TGTGCCAGCTCACCAAATCCCGCAGGGCTGAACACTGAAGCTTTCTTT
v_gene: TRBV3-1/TRBV3-2; len: 16; j_gene: TRBJ1-1; abundance: .; d_gene: TRBD1; CDR3aa: CASSQGGWTGNTEAFF; CDR3nt: TGTGCCAGCAGCCAAGGAGGATGGACAGGGAACACTGAAGCTTTCTTT
v_gene: TRBV27; len: 14; j_gene: TRBJ1-2; abundance: few; d_gene: .; CDR3aa: CASSLSNSYYGYTF; CDR3nt: TGTGCCAGCAGTTTATCGAACAGTTACTATGGCTACACCTTC
v_gene: TRBV27; len: 15; j_gene: TRBJ1-2; abundance: few; d_gene: TRBD1; CDR3aa: CASGSRDSDIYGYTF; CDR3nt: TGTGCCAGCGGATCAAGGGACAGTGACATCTATGGCTACACCTTC
v_gene: TRBV18; len: 13; j_gene: TRBJ1-2; abundance: .; d_gene: .; CDR3aa: CASSLTDNYGYTF; CDR3nt: TGTGCCAGCTCTTTGACAGATAACTATGGCTACACCTTC
v_gene: TRBV18; len: 13; j_gene: TRBJ1-5; abundance: .; d_gene: .; CDR3aa: CASSQGGGQPQHF; CDR3nt: TGTGCCAGCTCACAAGGGGGGGGGCAGCCCCAGCATTTT
v_gene: TRBV12-3/TRBV12-4; len: 12; j_gene: TRBJ1-1; abundance: .; d_gene: TRBD1; CDR3aa: CASSHGQVEAFF; CDR3nt: TGTGCCAGCAGCCATGGACAGGTTGAAGCTTTCTTT
v_gene: TRBV30; len: 13; j_gene: TRBJ1-5; abundance: .; d_gene: .; CDR3aa: CAWSAEGIQPQHF; CDR3nt: TGTGCCTGGAGTGCCGAGGGCATTCAGCCCCAGCATTTT
v_gene: TRBV2; len: 14; j_gene: TRBJ1-3; abundance: .; d_gene: TRBD1; CDR3aa: CASGNRGRGNTIYF; CDR3nt: TGTGCCAGCGGGAACAGGGGCCGGGGAAACACCATATATTTT
v_gene: TRBV30; len: 15; j_gene: TRBJ2-2; abundance: .; d_gene: TRBD1; CDR3aa: CAWSVPGQDTGELFF; CDR3nt: TGTGCCTGGAGTGTCCCGGGACAGGACACCGGGGAGCTGTTTTTT
v_gene: TRBV5-1; len: 14; j_gene: TRBJ2-5; abundance: .; d_gene: .; CDR3aa: CASSLSPLRETQYF; CDR3nt: TGCGCCAGCAGCCTAAGCCCCCTACGAGAGACCCAGTACTTC
v_gene: TRBV14; len: 16; j_gene: TRBJ1-1; abundance: .; d_gene: TRBD1; CDR3aa: CASSQDRDRMNTEAFF; CDR3nt: TGTGCCAGCAGCCAAGACCGGGACAGGATGAACACTGAAGCTTTCTTT
v_gene: TRBV30; len: 12; j_gene: TRBJ2-5; abundance: .; d_gene: .; CDR3aa: CAWSGGQETQYF; CDR3nt: TGTGCCTGGAGTGGCGGACAAGAGACCCAGTACTTC
v_gene: TRBV20-1; len: 14; j_gene: TRBJ2-2; abundance: many; d_gene: .; CDR3aa: CSASDGAGTGELFF; CDR3nt: TGCAGTGCTAGTGATGGGGCAGGTACCGGGGAGCTGTTTTTT
v_gene: TRBV2; len: 14; j_gene: TRBJ1-4; abundance: .; d_gene: TRBD1; CDR3aa: CASYTTGANEKLFF; CDR3nt: TGTGCCAGCTATACGACAGGGGCAAATGAAAAACTGTTTTTT
v_gene: TRBV2; len: 14; j_gene: TRBJ2-7; abundance: few; d_gene: .; CDR3aa: CASSDQGPSYEQYF; CDR3nt: TGTGCCAGCAGTGATCAGGGCCCTTCCTACGAGCAGTACTTC
v_gene: TRBV18; len: 15; j_gene: TRBJ1-5; abundance: .; d_gene: .; CDR3aa: CASSPSRQSNQPQHF; CDR3nt: TGTGCCAGCTCACCGTCCAGGCAAAGCAATCAGCCCCAGCATTTT
v_gene: TRBV11-2; len: 14; j_gene: TRBJ2-5; abundance: .; d_gene: .; CDR3aa: CASSLSYREGAQYF; CDR3nt: TGTGCCAGCAGCTTATCCTACAGGGAAGGGGCCCAGTACTTC
v_gene: TRBV7-9; len: 14; j_gene: TRBJ1-3; abundance: few; d_gene: TRBD1; CDR3aa: CASSGTGIGNTIYF; CDR3nt: TGTGCCAGCAGCGGGACAGGGATTGGAAACACCATATATTTT
v_gene: TRBV24-1; len: 15; j_gene: TRBJ2-5; abundance: .; d_gene: .; CDR3aa: CATSGVGGLGETQYF; CDR3nt: TGTGCCACCAGTGGGGTCGGGGGATTGGGGGAGACCCAGTACTTC
v_gene: TRBV5-1; len: 17; j_gene: TRBJ1-6; abundance: .; d_gene: TRBD1; CDR3aa: CASSFTGGVSYNSPLHF; CDR3nt: TGCGCCAGCAGCTTCACAGGGGGCGTCTCCTATAATTCACCCCTCCACTTT
v_gene: TRBV29-1; len: 11; j_gene: TRBJ1-2; abundance: .; d_gene: .; CDR3aa: CSVAVGLGYTF; CDR3nt: TGCAGCGTTGCTGTTGGACTTGGCTACACCTTC
v_gene: TRBV2; len: 18; j_gene: TRBJ1-3; abundance: few; d_gene: TRBD1; CDR3aa: CASSALPGGGSKGNTIYF; CDR3nt: TGTGCCAGCAGTGCACTACCAGGAGGGGGCTCAAAGGGAAACACCATATATTTT
v_gene: TRBV7-2; len: 15; j_gene: TRBJ2-2; abundance: .; d_gene: .; CDR3aa: CASSSRRGDIGELFF; CDR3nt: TGTGCCAGCAGCTCCCGTCGGGGTGATATCGGGGAGCTGTTTTTT
v_gene: TRBV6-5; len: 14; j_gene: TRBJ2-2; abundance: few; d_gene: .; CDR3aa: CASTPSPNTGELFF; CDR3nt: TGTGCCAGCACCCCTAGCCCGAACACCGGGGAGCTGTTTTTT
v_gene: TRBV5-5; len: 13; j_gene: TRBJ1-1; abundance: .; d_gene: .; CDR3aa: CASSLAGDTEAFF; CDR3nt: TGTGCCAGCAGTTTGGCAGGGGACACTGAAGCTTTCTTT
v_gene: TRBV28; len: 15; j_gene: TRBJ1-6; abundance: .; d_gene: .; CDR3aa: CASSPASGANSPLHF; CDR3nt: TGTGCCAGCAGTCCTGCCTCAGGGGCCAATTCACCCCTCCACTTT
v_gene: TRBV2; len: 13; j_gene: TRBJ2-5; abundance: .; d_gene: .; CDR3aa: CASTTRSTETQYF; CDR3nt: TGTGCCAGCACCACTAGGTCTACGGAGACCCAGTACTTC
v_gene: TRBV2; len: 13; j_gene: TRBJ1-6; abundance: .; d_gene: .; CDR3aa: CAGKDSLHSPLHF; CDR3nt: TGTGCCGGTAAGGACAGCCTTCATTCACCCCTCCACTTT
v_gene: TRBV10-1; len: 15; j_gene: TRBJ1-1; abundance: .; d_gene: .; CDR3aa: CASSDPTHGHTEAFF; CDR3nt: TGCGCCAGCAGTGACCCCACACATGGGCACACTGAAGCTTTCTTT
v_gene: TRBV5-6; len: 15; j_gene: TRBJ2-5; abundance: .; d_gene: TRBD2; CDR3aa: CASSHGTSGVETQYF; CDR3nt: TGTGCCAGCAGCCACGGGACTAGCGGGGTTGAGACCCAGTACTTC
v_gene: TRBV2; len: 12; j_gene: TRBJ1-4; abundance: .; d_gene: .; CDR3aa: CASKPRNEKLFF; CDR3nt: TGTGCCAGCAAACCGAGGAATGAAAAACTGTTTTTT
v_gene: TRBV11-2; len: 14; j_gene: TRBJ1-2; abundance: .; d_gene: .; CDR3aa: CASSLYSRDYGYTF; CDR3nt: TGTGCCAGCAGCTTATATTCCAGGGACTATGGCTACACCTTC
v_gene: TRBV4-1; len: 16; j_gene: TRBJ2-1; abundance: few; d_gene: TRBD2; CDR3aa: CASSQPLAGGYNEQFF; CDR3nt: TGCGCCAGCAGCCAACCCCTGGCGGGGGGATACAATGAGCAGTTCTTC
v_gene: TRBV7-9; len: 14; j_gene: TRBJ2-1; abundance: .; d_gene: TRBD2; CDR3aa: CASSIRAGANEQFF; CDR3nt: TGTGCCAGCAGCATTCGAGCGGGGGCCAATGAGCAGTTCTTC
v_gene: TRBV18; len: 15; j_gene: TRBJ2-2; abundance: many; d_gene: .; CDR3aa: CASSQWLANTGELFF; CDR3nt: TGTGCCAGCTCACAGTGGCTAGCGAACACCGGGGAGCTGTTTTTT
v_gene: TRBV21-1; len: 15; j_gene: TRBJ1-2; abundance: .; d_gene: .; CDR3aa: CASSRLRDRGPGYTF; CDR3nt: TGTGCCAGCAGCAGACTCCGGGACAGGGGTCCTGGCTACACCTTC
v_gene: TRBV6-5; len: 16; j_gene: TRBJ1-3; abundance: many; d_gene: .; CDR3aa: CASSYSTRGGGNTIYF; CDR3nt: TGTGCCAGCAGTTACTCAACCAGGGGCGGGGGAAACACCATATATTTT
v_gene: TRBV5-1; len: 14; j_gene: TRBJ2-3; abundance: once; d_gene: .; CDR3aa: CASSLAQNSDTQYF; CDR3nt: TGCGCCAGCAGCTTGGCCCAGAATTCGGATACGCAGTATTTT
v_gene: TRBV27; len: 18; j_gene: TRBJ2-6; abundance: few; d_gene: TRBD1; CDR3aa: CASSETGTGFSGANVLTF; CDR3nt: TGTGCCAGCAGTGAGACCGGGACAGGATTCTCTGGGGCCAACGTCCTGACTTTC
v_gene: TRBV6-1; len: 16; j_gene: TRBJ1-3; abundance: .; d_gene: .; CDR3aa: CASSEISRRGGATIYF; CDR3nt: TGTGCCAGCAGTGAAATTTCCCGCCGGGGAGGCGCCACCATATATTTT
v_gene: TRBV11-2; len: 16; j_gene: TRBJ2-1; abundance: .; d_gene: TRBD1; CDR3aa: CASSLFFGRGHNEQFF; CDR3nt: TGTGCCAGCAGCTTATTTTTCGGCAGGGGGCACAATGAGCAGTTCTTC
v_gene: TRBV3-1/TRBV3-2; len: 14; j_gene: TRBJ1-2; abundance: .; d_gene: .; CDR3aa: CASSQGRQYHGYTF; CDR3nt: TGTGCCAGCAGCCAAGGCAGACAGTACCATGGCTACACCTTC
v_gene: TRBV19; len: 15; j_gene: TRBJ2-2; abundance: once; d_gene: .; CDR3aa: CASIRSVRDTGELFF; CDR3nt: TGTGCCAGTATCCGATCGGTCCGAGATACCGGGGAGCTGTTTTTT
v_gene: TRBV6-5; len: 12; j_gene: TRBJ1-2; abundance: .; d_gene: TRBD1; CDR3aa: CASTGQGGGYTF; CDR3nt: TGTGCCAGCACCGGACAGGGCGGCGGCTACACCTTC
v_gene: TRBV21-1; len: 16; j_gene: TRBJ2-3; abundance: .; d_gene: .; CDR3aa: CASIDRPGQGPDTQYF; CDR3nt: TGTGCCAGCATCGATCGTCCGGGACAGGGTCCCGATACGCAGTATTTT
v_gene: TRBV5-1; len: 15; j_gene: TRBJ2-1; abundance: .; d_gene: TRBD1; CDR3aa: CASSQPGQGFNEQFF; CDR3nt: TGCGCCAGCAGCCAGCCGGGACAGGGTTTTAATGAGCAGTTCTTC